This T cell receptor beta chain is from a study of blood T cell repertoires in COVID-19. Looking at the study overall: Collection of acute and convalescent COVID-19 samples took place in the United States, Italy and Spain. Nucleic acid was either cDNA or gDNA, and it came from T cells, B-cell-depleted T cells, or PBMCs.

In the case of this clone: At one end, the junction sequence differs from germline, possibly due to a read error.

Only in-frame clones appear in the TCRdb table, and some are missing; sequencing was by immunoSEQ multiplex PCR. Found here are 250,000 or so clones, over 75% of them singletons; the top ten hold over 2.5%. The study drew participants aged 18 to 89 years from about two dozen US areas. Germline V gene data show CDR1 as ENHRY and CDR2 as SYGVKD. The CDR3 is 13 residues long. Sequenced: PBMCs or T cells enriched from blood (not recorded which). The TCR comes from a woman between 40 and 50 years old who had been exposed to COVID-19. This chain links TRBV10-3 with TRBJ1-2; tentative D call: TRBD1 (6 bases). The CDR3 spells CAISESIRLDRDF. DNA for the CDR3: TGTGCCATCAGTGAGTCGATTCGGCTGGACAGAGACTTC.